The 19 T cell receptor beta chains in this list originate from one sample, sequenced in a study of T cell changes during pregnancy in multiple sclerosis. Some clones are missing from TCRdb's copy, which holds only in-frame ones; the method was immunoSEQ multiplex PCR. The data contain approximately 59,000 clones, just under 95% of them singletons. The source material was CD4+ T cells from peripheral blood mononuclear cells, sampled before pregnancy. These receptors all stem from a female donor with multiple sclerosis, enrolled in a pregnancy study.

This chain uses TRBV10-3 with TRBJ2-1, with 8 bases lining up with TRBD2. Per the germline V gene, CDR1 is ENHRY and CDR2 is SYGVKD. The CDR3 contains 16 residues. Unmatched junction bases numbered 12, after V lost 2 bases and J lost 9 bases. The DNA of the CDR3 is TGTGCCATCAGTGAGGAGCCTAGCGGGCCCCTCGCTGAGCAGTTCTTC. Protein sequence: CAISEEPSGPLAEQFF.

This chain links TRBV27 with TRBJ2-1, with 13 bases aligning to TRBD2. J was trimmed by 6 bases and V by 6 bases; bases with no gene match: 5. Looked up from germline, CDR1 is MNHEY and CDR2 is SMNVEV (reference sequence). This CDR3 has 15 residues. The CDR3 loop is CASSPRTSGSNEQFF. The CDR3 DNA reads as TGTGCCAGCAGCCCTAGGACTAGCGGGAGCAATGAGCAGTTCTTC.

The rearrangement links TRBV18 to TRBJ2-4; TRBD1 agrees at 9 bases. The CDR3 covers 18 residues. The germline V gene has CDR1 KGHSH and CDR2 LQKENI. J gave up 9 bases and V 4 bases, and 19 bases lay outside the gene matches. CDR3 DNA: TGTGCCAGCTCACTTCTCCTACAGGGGGCTGATACCCTTAGCATTCAGTACTTC. This codes for CASSLLLQGADTLSIQYF.

The genes are TRBV5-6 and TRBJ1-6, with 8 bases identical to TRBD1. CDR3 size: 14 residues. Germline V lookup: CDR1 SGHDT, CDR2 YYEEEE. V shed 2 bases, J shed 9 bases, and the junction held 4 bases outside the gene matches. The CDR3 nucleotides are TGTGCCAGCAGCTTTGGACAGGGCGGTTCACCCCTCCACTTT. It specifies CASSFGQGGSPLHF. The variable domain in full, with the rest retrieved from reference TRBV5-6 and TRBJ1-6, is DAGVTQSPTHLIKTRGQQVTLRCSPKSGHDTVSWYQQALGQGPQFIFQYYEEEERQRGNFPDRFSGHQFPNYSSELNVNALLLGDSALYLCASSFGQGGSPLHFGNGTRLTVT.

This chain joins TRBV7-2 and TRBJ1-1, with D tentatively TRBD1 (5 bases). This CDR3 has 13 amino acids. Germline V gives CDR1 SGHTA, CDR2 FQGNSA. V lost 7 bases and J 3 bases, leaving 12 bases between the germline ends. The CDR3 protein is CASNLAGHTEAFF. Here the CDR3 DNA reads TGTGCCAGCAACTTGGCGGGGCACACTGAAGCTTTCTTT.

This clone has just one count. The V call is TRBV5-4, the J call TRBJ2-5; the match to TRBD2 covers 12 bases. The CDR3 is made up of 16 amino acids. Germline CDR1 is SGHNT and CDR2 is YYREEE (reference sequence). J was trimmed by 2 bases and V by 4 bases; bases with no gene match: 6. CDR3 in amino acids: CASSRGLAGPQETQYF. The CDR3 nucleotides read TGTGCCAGCAGCCGTGGACTAGCGGGACCACAAGAGACCCAGTACTTC.

To note about this clone: Because the CDR3's place on the DNA is in doubt, the DNA is left out and the CDR3 is given as listed by TCRdb. The chain carries TRBV6-1 and TRBJ1-5; the D call in the table, TRBD1, was not verified against the DNA. The CDR3 comprises 14 residues, both ends counted. The germline CDR1 and CDR2 sequences are MNHNS and SASEGT. The CDR3 reads CASILDSVNQPQHF.

This rearrangement joins TRBV30 to TRBJ1-2; tentative D call: TRBD1 (6 bases). V was cut by 3 bases and J by 4 bases, with 15 bases left in between. The CDR3 loop spans 14 amino acids. Per the germline V gene, CDR1 is GTSNPN and CDR2 is SVGIG (reference sequence). CDR3: CAWRATGLIYGYTF. For the CDR3, the DNA is TGTGCCTGGAGGGCAACAGGGTTAATCTATGGCTACACCTTC.

V gene TRBV5-4 combines with J gene TRBJ2-2; weak D call: TRBD1 (5 bases). Germline V gene sequence: CDR1 SGHNT, CDR2 YYREEE (reference sequence). There are 14 residues in the CDR3. Trimming took 4 bases from V and 5 from J, leaving 12 bases between them. The CDR3 loop is CASSGKTVTGELFF. CDR3 DNA sequence: TGTGCCAGCAGCGGGAAGACAGTGACCGGGGAGCTGTTTTTT.

The rearrangement joins TRBV28 to TRBJ2-7; 10 positions match TRBD2. V lost 4 bases and J lost 2; bases outside the gene matches: 2. This CDR3 region has 14 residues. Germline CDR1 and CDR2: MDHEN and SYDVKM. The CDR3 region is CASSWTSGAYEQYF. In DNA, the CDR3 is TGTGCCAGCAGTTGGACTAGCGGTGCCTACGAGCAGTACTTC.

This sequence joins TRBV27 and TRBJ1-2; TRBD1 aligns across 10 bases. The CDR3 contains 12 residues. V lost 8 bases and J lost 8; bases outside the gene matches: 5. Germline lookup yields CDR1 MNHEY and CDR2 SMNVEV (reference sequence). CDR3 DNA: TGTGCCAGCCAAGACAGGGGGCACGGCTACACCTTC. Its translation: CASQDRGHGYTF.

The chain has TRBV11-1 and TRBJ2-7, with 7 bases that match TRBD1. Germline CDR1 reads SGHAT; CDR2 reads FQDESV (reference sequence). The CDR3 runs 14 residues. V gave up 3 bases and J gave up 2 bases; unmatched junction bases: 4. CDR3 DNA sequence: TGTGCCAGCAGCTTCGGACAGGTCACCTACGAGCAGTACTTC. Its translation: CASSFGQVTYEQYF.

The rearrangement links TRBV18 to TRBJ2-7; D ambiguous. Germline CDR1 and CDR2: KGHSH and LQKENI. CDR3 length: 13 amino acids. V lost 0 bases to trimming and J lost 0 bases, with 3 bases between them. DNA of the CDR3: TGTGCCAGCTCACCACCCAGCTCCTACGAGCAGTACTTC. Its translation is CASSPPSSYEQYF. Looking up the rest from reference TRBV18 and TRBJ2-7 gives the full variable domain: NAGVMQNPRHLVRRRGQEARLRCSPMKGHSHVYWYRQLPEEGLKFMVYLQKENIIDESGMPKERFSAEFPKEGPSILRIQQVVRGDSAAYFCASSPPSSYEQYFGPGTRLTVT.

The chain has TRBV18 and TRBJ1-1; D remains unclear. CDR3 length equals 15 residues. From germline, CDR1 is KGHSH and CDR2 LQKENI. The V and J ends lost 4 bases and 2 bases respectively, with 14 bases between them. Here the CDR3 reads CASSLKSVSNTEAFF. The CDR3 coding sequence is TGTGCCAGCTCACTAAAGAGTGTCTCAAACACTGAAGCTTTCTTT.

The chain joins TRBV27 to TRBJ1-4; 9 bases align to TRBD1. Germline CDR1 is MNHEY and CDR2 is SMNVEV (reference sequence). This CDR3 is built from 15 residues. The J segment lost 5 bases and the V segment lost 6 bases, leaving 7 bases of the junction unmatched. The chain's CDR3 is CASRIQGATNEKLFF. In nucleotides, the CDR3 is TGTGCCAGCAGGATACAGGGGGCCACAAATGAAAAACTGTTTTTT.

The chain employs TRBV19 and TRBJ1-2; 7 bases match TRBD1. Germline assignment: CDR1 LNHDA and CDR2 SQIVND (reference sequence). The CDR3 extends over 14 amino acids. V shed 4 bases and J 12 bases; nucleotides not matched to a gene: 14. CDR3 in amino acids: CASSNPGDRLKHTF. CDR3 sequence (DNA): TGTGCCAGTAGTAACCCCGGGGACAGACTCAAGCACACCTTC.

The gene calls are TRBV6-4 and TRBJ2-1; tentatively, D is TRBD1 (6 bases). The V end was cut by 4 bases, the J end by 4 bases, with 11 bases between. Germline-derived CDR1 and CDR2 are MRHNA and SNTAGT. This CDR3 is 14 amino acids long. The CDR3 region is CASSASQGYNEQFF. Written as DNA, the CDR3 is TGTGCCAGCAGTGCGTCTCAGGGGTACAATGAGCAGTTCTTC.

The V call is TRBV6-1, the J call TRBJ1-5; D is unresolved. The CDR3 totals 13 residues. V lost 3 bases to trimming and J lost 5 bases, with 8 bases between them. Germline CDR1 MNHNS, CDR2 SASEGT. The CDR3 nucleotides are TGTGCCAGCAGTGATCGCGGATATCAGCCCCAGCATTTT. Amino acids: CASSDRGYQPQHF.

This chain connects TRBV19 to TRBJ2-7, with D possibly matching TRBD1 (5 bases). This CDR3 comprises 13 residues. V dropped 5 bases and J dropped 4 bases, with 12 bases sitting between them. CDR1 and CDR2 from the germline V gene are LNHDA and SQIVND (reference sequence). The CDR3 loop is CASSPDILYEQYF. The CDR3 DNA sequence: TGTGCCAGTAGTCCGGACATTCTGTACGAGCAGTACTTC.